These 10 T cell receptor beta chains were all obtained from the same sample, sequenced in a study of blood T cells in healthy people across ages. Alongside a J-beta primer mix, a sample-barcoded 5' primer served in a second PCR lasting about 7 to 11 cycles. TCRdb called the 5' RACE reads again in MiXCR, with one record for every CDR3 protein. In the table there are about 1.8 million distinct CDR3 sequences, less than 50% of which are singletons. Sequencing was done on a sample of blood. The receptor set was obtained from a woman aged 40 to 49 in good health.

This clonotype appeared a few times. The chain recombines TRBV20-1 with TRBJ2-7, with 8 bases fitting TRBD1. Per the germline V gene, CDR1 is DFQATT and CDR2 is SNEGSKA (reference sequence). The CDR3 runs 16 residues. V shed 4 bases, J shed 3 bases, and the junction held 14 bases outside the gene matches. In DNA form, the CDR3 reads TGCAGTGCTACACTACCTCGGACAGGGCTCAACTACGAGCAGTACTTC. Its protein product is CSATLPRTGLNYEQYF.

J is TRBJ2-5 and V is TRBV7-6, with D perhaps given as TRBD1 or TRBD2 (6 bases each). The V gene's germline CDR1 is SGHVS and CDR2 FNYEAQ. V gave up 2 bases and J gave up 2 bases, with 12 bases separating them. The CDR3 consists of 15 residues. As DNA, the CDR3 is TGTGCCAGCAGCTTATGGCCGGGGGCACAAGAGACCCAGTACTTC. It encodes CASSLWPGAQETQYF.

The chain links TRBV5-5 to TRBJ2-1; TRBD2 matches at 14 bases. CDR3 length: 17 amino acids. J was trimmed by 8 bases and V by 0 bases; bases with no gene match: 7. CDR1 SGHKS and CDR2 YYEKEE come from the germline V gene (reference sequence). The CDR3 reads CASSLGLTSGGAYEQFF. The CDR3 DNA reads TGTGCCAGCAGCTTGGGTTTGACTAGCGGGGGGGCCTATGAGCAGTTCTTC.

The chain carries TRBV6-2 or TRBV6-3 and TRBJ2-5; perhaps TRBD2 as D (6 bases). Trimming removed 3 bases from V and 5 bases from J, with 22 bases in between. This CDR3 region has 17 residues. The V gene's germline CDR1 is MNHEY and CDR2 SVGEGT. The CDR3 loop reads CASSYGGVPTKRETQYF. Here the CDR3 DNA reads TGTGCCAGCAGTTATGGCGGGGTCCCAACCAAGCGTGAGACCCAGTACTTC.

The DNA for the CDR3 is TGTGCCAGCAGCGTAGGGAGCGGGGCATCCTACAATGAGCAGTTCTTC. Translated, it gives CASSVGSGASYNEQFF. The chain joins TRBV9 to TRBJ2-1, with 7 bases that match TRBD2. Germline loops: CDR1 SGDLS, CDR2 YYNGEE. The CDR3 covers 16 residues. J gave up 1 base and V 0 bases, and 4 bases lay outside the gene matches.

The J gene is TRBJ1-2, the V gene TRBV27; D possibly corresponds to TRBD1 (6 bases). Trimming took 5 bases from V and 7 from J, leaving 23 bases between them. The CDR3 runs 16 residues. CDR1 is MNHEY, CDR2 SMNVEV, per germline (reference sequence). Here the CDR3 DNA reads TGTGCCAGCAGTCCCCGACAGCGGTCGAGAGGGGGTGGCTACACCTTC. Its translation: CASSPRQRSRGGGYTF.

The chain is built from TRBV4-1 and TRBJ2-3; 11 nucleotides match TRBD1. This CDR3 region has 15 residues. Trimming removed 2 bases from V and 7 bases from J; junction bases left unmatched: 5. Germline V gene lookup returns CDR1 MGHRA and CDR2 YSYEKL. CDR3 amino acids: CASSQTGTGGYTQYF. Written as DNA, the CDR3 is TGCGCCAGCAGCCAAACCGGGACAGGGGGTTATACGCAGTATTTT.

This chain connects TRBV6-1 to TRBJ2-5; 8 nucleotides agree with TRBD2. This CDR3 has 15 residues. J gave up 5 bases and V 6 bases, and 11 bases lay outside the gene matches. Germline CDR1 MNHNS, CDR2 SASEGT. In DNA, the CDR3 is TGTGCCAGCAGGCCAAACGGGGGGGCCGGTGAGACCCAGTACTTC. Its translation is CASRPNGGAGETQYF.

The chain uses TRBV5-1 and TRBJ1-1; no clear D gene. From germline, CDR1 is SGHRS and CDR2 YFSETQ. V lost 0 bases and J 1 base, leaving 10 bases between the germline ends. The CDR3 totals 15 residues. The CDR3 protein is CASSLAGLANTEAFF. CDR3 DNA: TGCGCCAGCAGCTTGGCCGGTTTGGCGAACACTGAAGCTTTCTTT.

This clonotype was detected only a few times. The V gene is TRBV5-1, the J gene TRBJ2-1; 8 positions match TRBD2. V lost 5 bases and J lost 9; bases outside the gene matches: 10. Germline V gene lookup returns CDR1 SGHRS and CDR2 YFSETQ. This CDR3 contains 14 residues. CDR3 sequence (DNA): TGCGCCAGCAGAGAAGCGGGGGACTTGGTTGAGCAGTTCTTC. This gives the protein CASREAGDLVEQFF.